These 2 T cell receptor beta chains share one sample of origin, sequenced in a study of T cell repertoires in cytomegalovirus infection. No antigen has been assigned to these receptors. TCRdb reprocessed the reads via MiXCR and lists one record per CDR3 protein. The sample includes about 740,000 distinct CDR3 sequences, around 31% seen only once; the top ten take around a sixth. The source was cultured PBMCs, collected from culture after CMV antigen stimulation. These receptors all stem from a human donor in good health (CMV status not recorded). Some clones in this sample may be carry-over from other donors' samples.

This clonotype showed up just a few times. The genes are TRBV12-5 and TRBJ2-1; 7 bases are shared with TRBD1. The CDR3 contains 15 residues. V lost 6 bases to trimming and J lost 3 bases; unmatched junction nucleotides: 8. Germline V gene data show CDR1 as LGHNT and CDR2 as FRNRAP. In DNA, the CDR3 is TGTGCTAGTGGCCCAACAGGGGCCCTCTACAATGAGCAGTTCTTC. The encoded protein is CASGPTGALYNEQFF. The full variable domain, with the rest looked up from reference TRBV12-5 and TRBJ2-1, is DARVTQTPRHKVTEMGQEVTMRCQPILGHNTVFWYRQTMMQGLELLAYFRNRAPLDDSGMPKDRFSAEMPDATLATLKIQPSEPRDSAVYFCASGPTGALYNEQFFGPGTRLTVL.

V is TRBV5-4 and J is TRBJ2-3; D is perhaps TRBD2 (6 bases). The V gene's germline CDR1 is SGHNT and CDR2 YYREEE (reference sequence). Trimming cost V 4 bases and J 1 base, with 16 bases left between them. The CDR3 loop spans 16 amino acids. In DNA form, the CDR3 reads TGTGCCAGCAGCCCCCGACCGGCGGGGCGCACAGATACGCAGTATTTT. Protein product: CASSPRPAGRTDTQYF. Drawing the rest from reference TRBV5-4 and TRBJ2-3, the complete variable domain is ETGVTQSPTHLIKTRGQQVTLRCSSQSGHNTVSWYQQALGQGPQFIFQYYREEENGRGNFPPRFSGLQFPNYSSELNVNALELDDSALYLCASSPRPAGRTDTQYFGPGTRLTVL.